This T cell receptor (beta chain) appears in the sequencing data of a study of cytotoxic CD8 clonotypes in ibrutinib-treated CLL. Study-wide findings and caveats: Rare overall, public clonotypes shrank or held steady under therapy.

On this clone itself: Its antigen remains unidentified.

CDR3 length: 16 residues. Germline loops: CDR1 SNHLY, CDR2 FYNNEI. Between the trimmed V and J ends, which lost 7 bases and 5 bases, there was a span of 21 bases. Sequenced by immunoSEQ multiplex PCR; TCRdb stores in-frame clones only, minus some. The sample has about 250,000 clones; less than 75% are singletons. Source: PBMCs, taken after 24 months of ibrutinib treatment. The chain employs TRBV2 and TRBJ2-1; a weak D match, TRBD2 (5 bases). The clonotype was recovered from a human donor with chronic lymphocytic leukemia. The CDR3 loop is CASMRSSYSDDNEQFF. CDR3 bases: TGTGCCAGCATGAGGTCCTCGTATAGCGACGACAATGAGCAGTTCTTC. The full variable domain, its missing parts supplied by reference TRBV2 and TRBJ2-1, is EPEVTQTPSHQVTQMGQEVILRCVPISNHLYFYWYRQILGQKVEFLVSFYNNEISEKSEIFDDQFSVERPDGSNFTLKIRSTKLEDSAMYFCASMRSSYSDDNEQFFGPGTRLTVL.